These 29 T cell receptor beta chains came from one sample sequenced in a study of blood T cell repertoires in COVID-19. Using immunoSEQ multiplex PCR, the repertoire was profiled, and TCRdb retains in-frame clones only, with some absent. The sample shows under 300,000 clones, around 86% of them seen only once. Material for sequencing was peripheral blood. The source is a human donor in a cohort sampled during active COVID-19.

The CDR3 nucleotides read TGTGCCAGCAGTTATGGGGGGGCCCCTGAAGCTTTCTTT. Translated, it gives CASSYGGAPEAFF. The gene calls are TRBV6-5 and TRBJ1-1; possible D gene TRBD1, 6 bases. Trimming shortened V by 3 bases and J by 6 bases, and 11 bases separated the two germline ends. Germline loops: CDR1 MNHEY, CDR2 SVGAGI. The CDR3 spans 13 residues.

This chain connects TRBV28 to TRBJ1-1; D is possibly TRBD1 (6 bases). Trimming pared 4 bases from V and 4 bases from J, leaving 7 bases between. There are 12 residues in the CDR3. The germline CDR1 and CDR2 sequences are MDHEN and SYDVKM. CDR3 residues: CASSYRATEAFF. In DNA, the CDR3 is TGTGCCAGCAGTTACAGGGCCACTGAAGCTTTCTTT. The full variable domain, its missing parts supplied by reference TRBV28 and TRBJ1-1, is DVKVTQSSRYLVKRTGEKVFLECVQDMDHENMFWYRQDPGLGLRLIYFSYDVKMKEKGDIPEGYSVSREKKERFSLILESASTNQTSMYLCASSYRATEAFFGQGTRLTVV.

The J gene is TRBJ2-7, the V gene TRBV2, with D tentatively TRBD2 (6 bases). V was trimmed by 2 bases and J by 1 base, leaving 12 bases between them. CDR1 is SNHLY, CDR2 FYNNEI, per germline. The CDR3 covers 15 residues. This CDR3 is CASSESLGGSYEQYF. CDR3 DNA: TGTGCCAGCAGTGAATCTCTAGGAGGGTCCTACGAGCAGTACTTC.

This rearrangement joins TRBV15 to TRBJ2-2, with D possibly TRBD1 on 5 matching bases. Looked up from germline, CDR1 is LNHNV and CDR2 is YYDKDF (reference sequence). The V and J ends lost 0 bases and 1 base respectively, with 9 bases between them. The CDR3 extends over 16 amino acids. The CDR3 DNA reads TGTGCCACCAGCAGAGAAACGACAGTGAACACCGGGGAGCTGTTTTTT. It translates to CATSRETTVNTGELFF.

This chain joins TRBV3-1 (or the pseudogene TRBV3-2) and TRBJ2-3, with D perhaps TRBD2 (6 bases). Deletions cut 4 bases from V and 0 bases from J, with 17 bases between. This CDR3 comprises 17 residues. Germline V gives CDR1 LGHDT, CDR2 YNNKEL (reference sequence). The CDR3 DNA is TGTGCCAGCAGCCCACTTTTAACGGGAGCCAGCACAGATACGCAGTATTTT. This translates into CASSPLLTGASTDTQYF.

The chain uses TRBV12-3 or TRBV12-4 and TRBJ2-7, with D perhaps TRBD2 (5 bases). V lost 6 bases, J lost 4 bases, and 7 bases lay in between. The CDR3 consists of 11 residues. CDR3 in DNA: TGTGCCAGCAGGAGCGGATACGAGCAGTACTTC. Encoded protein: CASRSGYEQYF.

This clone was observed a single time. The V call is TRBV3-1 (or the pseudogene TRBV3-2), the J call TRBJ1-3; the D is unclear. CDR3 length equals 14 residues. The germline gives CDR1 LGHDT, CDR2 YNNKEL (reference sequence). Trimming removed 2 bases from V and 0 bases from J, with 5 bases in between. As DNA, the CDR3 is TGTGCCAGCAGCCAACGACTCTCTGGAAACACCATATATTTT. This encodes CASSQRLSGNTIYF.

This rearrangement joins TRBV2 to TRBJ1-2; D is possibly TRBD1 (6 bases). The V end was cut by 6 bases, the J end by 1 base, with 15 bases between. The V gene's germline CDR1 is SNHLY and CDR2 FYNNEI. The CDR3 extends over 15 amino acids. CDR3 sequence reads: CASSRRLQGNYGYTF. The CDR3 DNA reads TGTGCCAGCAGCAGGCGGTTACAGGGTAACTATGGCTACACCTTC. Variable domain in full (rest from reference TRBV2 and TRBJ1-2): EPEVTQTPSHQVTQMGQEVILRCVPISNHLYFYWYRQILGQKVEFLVSFYNNEISEKSEIFDDQFSVERPDGSNFTLKIRSTKLEDSAMYFCASSRRLQGNYGYTFGSGTRLTVV.

The genes are TRBV18 and TRBJ1-4; 12 bases fit TRBD1. V lost 2 bases to trimming and J lost 4 bases; unmatched junction nucleotides: 5. Germline V gene lookup returns CDR1 KGHSH and CDR2 LQKENI. This CDR3 spans 17 amino acids. The CDR3 sequence is CASSPVGQGAYNEKLFF. DNA of the CDR3: TGTGCCAGCTCACCAGTGGGACAGGGGGCCTATAATGAAAAACTGTTTTTT.

The genes are TRBV4-3 and TRBJ1-2; perhaps TRBD1 as D (5 bases). Germline values: CDR1 LGHNA, CDR2 YSLEER. V lost 1 base, J lost 1 base, and 13 bases lay in between. The length of the CDR3 is 16 residues. The CDR3: CASSQGGVGLNYGYTF. CDR3 in DNA: TGCGCCAGCAGCCAAGGGGGGGTCGGCCTTAACTATGGCTACACCTTC.

The chain is built from TRBV4-1 and TRBJ2-5; 10 positions agree with TRBD2. Germline CDR1 MGHRA, CDR2 YSYEKL. V lost 1 base and J lost 5; bases outside the gene matches: 1. The CDR3 spans 14 residues. CDR3: CASSQALAGETQYF. The CDR3 nucleotides are TGCGCCAGCAGCCAAGCACTAGCGGGGGAGACCCAGTACTTC.

The rearrangement links TRBV28 to TRBJ1-2; no reliable D call. Deletions cut 5 bases from V and 2 bases from J, with 9 bases between. CDR3 length: 13 residues. Germline assignment: CDR1 MDHEN and CDR2 SYDVKM. The CDR3 spells CASSSGRNYGYTF. CDR3 in DNA: TGTGCCAGCAGTAGTGGCAGAAACTATGGCTACACCTTC.

CDR3 loop: CASSRTSGTTGTDTQYF. CDR3 nucleotides: TGTGCCAGCAGCCGGACTAGCGGGACTACGGGGACAGATACGCAGTATTTT. The V and J genes are TRBV7-6 and TRBJ2-3; 12 nucleotides agree with TRBD2. The CDR3 runs 17 residues. The V gene's germline CDR1 is SGHVS and CDR2 FNYEAQ. Unmatched junction bases numbered 9, after V lost 5 bases and J lost 3 bases.

The V call is TRBV9, the J call TRBJ2-7, with 9 bases lining up with TRBD1. This CDR3 region has 15 residues. The germline V gene has CDR1 SGDLS and CDR2 YYNGEE. V lost 4 bases to trimming and J lost 6 bases; unmatched junction nucleotides: 11. CDR3 DNA sequence: TGTGCCAGCAGCCCCTTGGGGACAGGGAGAGGCGAGCAGTACTTC. Translating it yields CASSPLGTGRGEQYF.

In nucleotides, the CDR3 is TGTGCCACCCAAAGCGGGAGTAATGAGCAGTTCTTC. Amino acid sequence: CATQSGSNEQFF. The chain employs TRBV6-5 and TRBJ2-1; 8 positions match TRBD2. There are 12 residues in the CDR3. Germline V gene sequence: CDR1 MNHEY, CDR2 SVGAGI. V lost 10 bases, J lost 7 bases, and 6 bases stayed unmatched.

This chain joins TRBV7-8 and TRBJ2-2, with D maybe TRBD1 (6 bases). Germline CDR1 is SGHVS and CDR2 is FQNEAQ. V was clipped by 6 bases and J by 5 bases, with 13 bases between them. The CDR3 length is 14 residues. CDR3 sequence reads: CASRYAGVTGELFF. CDR3 coding DNA: TGTGCCAGCAGATACGCAGGGGTAACCGGGGAGCTGTTTTTT. Based on the CDR3 plus reference TRBV7-8 and TRBJ2-2, the full variable domain is GAGVSQSPRYKVAKRGQDVALRCDPISGHVSLFWYQQALGQGPEFLTYFQNEAQLDKSGLPSDRFFAERPEGSVSTLKIQRTQQEDSAVYLCASRYAGVTGELFFGEGSRLTVL.

This rearrangement joins TRBV27 to TRBJ1-5; TRBD1 aligns across 9 bases. The J segment lost 4 bases and the V segment lost 7 bases, leaving 11 bases of the junction unmatched. The CDR3 consists of 16 residues. The germline CDR1 and CDR2 sequences are MNHEY and SMNVEV (reference sequence). The CDR3 DNA sequence: TGTGCCAGCATCCTTGGACAGGGGAACCAAAATCAGCCCCAGCATTTT. Protein product: CASILGQGNQNQPQHF.

J is TRBJ1-2 and V is TRBV18; no clear D. V dropped 3 bases and J dropped 5 bases, with 10 bases sitting between them. The CDR3 runs 13 residues. The germline CDR1 and CDR2 sequences are KGHSH and LQKENI. The CDR3 nucleotides are TGTGCCAGCTCACCTTTCGAGGAGTATGGCTACACCTTC. This codes for CASSPFEEYGYTF.

This rearrangement joins TRBV10-1 to TRBJ2-7; 14 bases are shared with TRBD2. Germline lookup yields CDR1 WNHNN and CDR2 SYGVQD (reference sequence). V dropped 4 bases and J dropped 7; count of bases not matched to a gene: 6. The CDR3 totals 15 residues. The CDR3 bases are TGCGCCAGCAGTGGGGGGACTAGCGGGAGTCAAGAGCAGTACTTC. Its protein is CASSGGTSGSQEQYF.

This CDR3 reads CASSFGTGVYEQYF. The CDR3 DNA sequence: TGTGCCAGCAGCTTCGGGACAGGGGTTTACGAGCAGTACTTC. The chain uses TRBV7-2 and TRBJ2-7, with TRBD1 matching over 10 bases. The CDR3 runs 14 residues. The V gene end was trimmed by 3 bases and the J gene end by 4 bases; junction bases not matched to a gene: 3. Germline assignment: CDR1 SGHTA and CDR2 FQGNSA.

V is TRBV11-2 and J is TRBJ2-5, with D possibly TRBD2 on 6 matching bases. V was cut by 0 bases and J by 4 bases, with 18 bases left in between. The CDR3 totals 17 residues. The germline V gene has CDR1 SGHAT and CDR2 FQNNGV. The CDR3 coding sequence is TGTGCCAGCAGCTTAGATCTCCCCGGGAGCGGACTAGAGACCCAGTACTTC. This encodes CASSLDLPGSGLETQYF. The whole variable domain, filled in from reference TRBV11-2 and TRBJ2-5, reads EAGVAQSPRYKIIEKRQSVAFWCNPISGHATLYWYQQILGQGPKLLIQFQNNGVVDDSQLPKDRFSAERLKGVDSTLKIQPAKLEDSAVYLCASSLDLPGSGLETQYFGPGTRLLVL.

The chain combines TRBV6-5 with TRBJ1-2; no definite D call. Trimming left V 6 bases short and J 4 bases short, with 9 bases between. Germline V CDR1 and CDR2: MNHEY, SVGAGI. This CDR3 spans 12 amino acids. CDR3: CASSRSTYGYTF. CDR3 nucleotides: TGTGCCAGCAGCAGGTCAACCTATGGCTACACCTTC.

V and J are TRBV5-1 and TRBJ2-3; 11 positions match TRBD2. V shed 0 bases, J shed 1 base, and the junction held 10 bases outside the gene matches. Germline CDR1 is SGHRS and CDR2 is YFSETQ. This CDR3 is 19 amino acids long. The CDR3 region is CASSLAATTSGSRTDTQYF. CDR3 sequence (DNA): TGCGCCAGCAGCTTGGCCGCCACTACTAGCGGGAGTCGCACAGATACGCAGTATTTT.

The chain combines TRBV5-5 with TRBJ1-4; D unresolved. Trimming shortened V by 2 bases and J by 4 bases, and 3 bases separated the two germline ends. This CDR3 contains 12 residues. CDR1 and CDR2 from the germline V gene are SGHKS and YYEKEE (reference sequence). In DNA, the CDR3 is TGTGCCAGCAGCTTCCTTAATGAAAAACTGTTTTTT. This gives the protein CASSFLNEKLFF.

V usage is TRBV9 and J usage is TRBJ2-4; 9 bases are shared with TRBD2. CDR1 is SGDLS, CDR2 YYNGEE, per germline. CDR3 size: 15 residues. The V gene end was trimmed by 7 bases and the J gene end by 7 bases; junction bases not matched to a gene: 12. The CDR3 protein is CASGGGVAGMNIQYF. CDR3 DNA: TGTGCCAGCGGCGGGGGGGTAGCGGGAATGAACATTCAGTACTTC.

This rearrangement joins TRBV11-2 to TRBJ2-5; TRBD2 matches at 9 bases. The ends lost 5 bases at V and 1 base at J; junction bases unmatched: 8. Germline-derived CDR1 and CDR2 are SGHAT and FQNNGV. The CDR3 totals 16 residues. CDR3: CASSPRGGGGQETQYF. The CDR3 coding sequence is TGTGCCAGCAGCCCCCGCGGGGGGGGCGGCCAAGAGACCCAGTACTTC.

This clone has a single count. The chain links TRBV7-2 to TRBJ2-1; tentatively, D is TRBD1 (6 bases). V shed 3 bases and J shed 9 bases, with 15 bases lying between them. The CDR3 covers 14 residues. Germline V gene sequence: CDR1 SGHTA, CDR2 FQGNSA. CDR3 sequence (DNA): TGTGCCAGCAGCTTCGGAGTCTCCAGGGGTGAGCAGTTCTTC. As protein: CASSFGVSRGEQFF. Full variable domain (outside the CDR3, taken from reference TRBV7-2 and TRBJ2-1): GAGVSQSPSNKVTEKGKDVELRCDPISGHTALYWYRQSLGQGLEFLIYFQGNSAPDKSGLPSDRFSAERTGGSVSTLTIQRTQQEDSAVYLCASSFGVSRGEQFFGPGTRLTVL.

The rearrangement joins TRBV4-2 to TRBJ1-2; 7 nucleotides agree with TRBD1. Losses at the gene ends were 4 bases for V and 3 bases for J; bases not matched to a gene: 2. This CDR3 is built from 13 residues. The germline V gene has CDR1 LGHNA and CDR2 YNFKEQ. The CDR3 here is CASSRGTDYGYTF. The DNA for the CDR3 is TGTGCCAGCAGCCGAGGGACAGACTATGGCTACACCTTC.

This clone occurred a few times. V is TRBV7-2 and J is TRBJ1-4, with D possibly matching TRBD1 (5 bases). Trimming took 5 bases from V and 5 from J, leaving 12 bases between them. Germline V CDR1 and CDR2: SGHTA, FQGNSA. The CDR3 sequence is 14 residues long. In DNA, the CDR3 is TGTGCCAGCAGCCCGACAGCTCAAAATGAAAAACTGTTTTTT. Encoded protein: CASSPTAQNEKLFF.